This entry lists 13 T cell receptor beta chains sequenced from one sample in a study of early T cells in non-severe SARS-CoV-2 infection. TCRdb recomputed calls from the 5' RACE reads with MiXCR, one row per CDR3 protein. The data show around 19,000 distinct CDR3 sequences, over 4% seen once. The specimen sequenced was whole blood. These receptors all stem from an adult who was a healthcare worker with PCR-confirmed SARS-CoV-2 infection or an uninfected control (not recorded which).

This clonotype occurred many times. The V call is TRBV29-1, the J call TRBJ2-7; no definite D call. The CDR3 is made up of 12 amino acids. Trimming removed 5 bases at V and 6 bases at J, with 14 bases between. Germline V CDR1 and CDR2: SQVTM, ANQGSEA. CDR3: CSVTGQSAEQYF. The CDR3 nucleotides are TGCAGCGTTACCGGGCAGAGTGCCGAGCAGTACTTC.

This clonotype has ten or more counts. The rearrangement joins TRBV7-2 to TRBJ2-5; TRBD2 might be the D (6 bases). The V gene lost 1 base and the J gene lost 2 bases, with 14 bases spanning the gap. The germline CDR1 and CDR2 sequences are SGHTA and FQGNSA. The CDR3 runs 16 residues. CDR3 sequence (DNA): TGTGCCAGCAGCTTAGTAGTTTCCGGGGGACAAGAGACCCAGTACTTC. This gives the protein CASSLVVSGGQETQYF.

This clonotype was recorded at least ten times. This chain uses TRBV7-6 with TRBJ2-1; D is perhaps TRBD2 (6 bases). The CDR3 spans 15 residues. The V gene lost 3 bases and the J gene lost 0 bases, with 9 bases spanning the gap. Germline values: CDR1 SGHVS, CDR2 FNYEAQ. CDR3 DNA sequence: TGTGCCAGCAGCTTGCGGGGCTCCTCCTACAATGAGCAGTTCTTC. Residues: CASSLRGSSYNEQFF.

This clonotype was observed at least ten times. The rearrangement uses TRBV6-2 or TRBV6-3 and TRBJ2-7, with D perhaps being TRBD1 or TRBD2 (5 bases each). Deletions cut 2 bases from V and 2 bases from J, with 10 bases between. Germline values: CDR1 MNHEY, CDR2 SVGEGT. CDR3 length: 14 residues. The CDR3 loop is CASSYGTDPYEQYF. In nucleotides, the CDR3 is TGTGCCAGCAGTTACGGGACGGACCCCTACGAGCAGTACTTC.

This clonotype has a count of ten or more. V usage is TRBV9 and J usage is TRBJ2-3; 7 bases align to TRBD2. There are 12 residues in the CDR3. Germline CDR1 and CDR2: SGDLS and YYNGEE. The J segment lost 8 bases and the V segment lost 6 bases, leaving 6 bases of the junction unmatched. CDR3 loop: CASNELAGTQYF. CDR3 nucleotide sequence: TGTGCCAGCAACGAATTAGCGGGTACGCAGTATTTT.

In this sample, this clonotype turned up a few times. This chain uses TRBV11-2 with TRBJ2-7; D gene ambiguous. The CDR3 has 17 residues. Trimming removed 0 bases at V and 0 bases at J, with 15 bases between. CDR1 is SGHAT, CDR2 FQNNGV, per germline. The CDR3 coding sequence is TGTGCCAGCAGCTTAGAGATTGCAGCCCTTAGCTCCTACGAGCAGTACTTC. Translation: CASSLEIAALSSYEQYF. The whole variable domain, remainder taken from reference TRBV11-2 and TRBJ2-7, is EAGVAQSPRYKIIEKRQSVAFWCNPISGHATLYWYQQILGQGPKLLIQFQNNGVVDDSQLPKDRFSAERLKGVDSTLKIQPAKLEDSAVYLCASSLEIAALSSYEQYFGPGTRLTVT.

The J gene is TRBJ2-4, the V gene TRBV7-2; 12 bases match TRBD1. This CDR3 comprises 16 residues. Germline V gene data show CDR1 as SGHTA and CDR2 as FQGNSA. V shed 2 bases, J shed 6 bases, and the junction held 5 bases outside the gene matches. The CDR3 bases are TGTGCCAGCAGCTTACAATCGGGACAGGGGGCAAACATTCAGTACTTC. This translates into CASSLQSGQGANIQYF.

In its sample, this clonotype was seen a few times. V usage is TRBV10-3 and J usage is TRBJ2-3; 13 bases are a match to TRBD2. Germline lookup yields CDR1 ENHRY and CDR2 SYGVKD. The CDR3 loop spans 18 amino acids. The trim removed 6 bases at V and 3 bases at J, leaving 12 bases unmatched. DNA for the CDR3: TGTGCCATCAGAACCGCTCCGGGACTAGCGGGGAAGACAGATACGCAGTATTTT. As protein: CAIRTAPGLAGKTDTQYF.

This clonotype was counted many times. The chain is built from TRBV7-6 and TRBJ2-2; TRBD1 matches at 9 bases. Germline V CDR1 and CDR2: SGHVS, FNYEAQ. The CDR3 has 14 residues. The trim removed 5 bases at V and 6 bases at J, leaving 4 bases unmatched. The CDR3 is CASSPGQGPGELFF. Here the CDR3 DNA reads TGTGCCAGCAGCCCGGGACAGGGACCCGGGGAGCTGTTTTTT. The full variable domain, with the rest looked up from reference TRBV7-6 and TRBJ2-2, is GAGVSQSPRYKVTKRGQDVALRCDPISGHVSLYWYRQALGQGPEFLTYFNYEAQQDKSGLPNDRFSAERPEGSISTLTIQRTEQRDSAMYRCASSPGQGPGELFFGEGSRLTVL.

The chain joins TRBV6-6 to TRBJ1-2, with no clear D. The CDR3 totals 11 residues. Trimming cost V 7 bases and J 3 bases, with 6 bases left between them. CDR1 MNHNY and CDR2 SVGAGI come from the germline V gene (reference sequence). The CDR3 DNA follows: TGTGCCAGCAATGGAGACTATGGCTACACCTTC. Translating gives CASNGDYGYTF.

This clonotype is medium-sized (0.01 to 0.1%) in the sample. The chain joins TRBV12-3 or TRBV12-4 to TRBJ2-5; TRBD1 matches at 7 bases. After removal of 5 bases from V and 5 bases from J, the junction contained 8 bases not matched to a gene. CDR3 length: 14 residues. This chain's CDR3 is CASSGDSWIETQYF. The CDR3 DNA reads as TGTGCCAGCAGTGGGGACAGTTGGATCGAGACCCAGTACTTC.

Ten or more counts support this clonotype. The rearrangement links TRBV5-1 to TRBJ1-1; weak D call: TRBD1 (6 bases). CDR1 SGHRS and CDR2 YFSETQ come from the germline V gene. The CDR3 consists of 12 residues. V was pared by 0 bases and J by 9 bases, with 9 bases between. The CDR3 DNA is TGCGCCAGCAGCTTGGAGGGGGTGAAAGCTTTCTTT. Its translation is CASSLEGVKAFF.

This clonotype has ten or more counts. This rearrangement joins TRBV5-4 to TRBJ2-2, with D perhaps matching TRBD1 or TRBD2 (5 bases each). The CDR3 loop spans 14 amino acids. Germline CDR1 is SGHNT and CDR2 is YYREEE (reference sequence). V was clipped by 7 bases and J by 7 bases, with 17 bases between them. The CDR3 loop is CASFNIGASGELFF. CDR3 in DNA: TGTGCCAGCTTTAACATCGGGGCCAGCGGGGAGCTGTTTTTT. Together with reference TRBV5-4 and TRBJ2-2, the CDR3 gives the full variable domain: ETGVTQSPTHLIKTRGQQVTLRCSSQSGHNTVSWYQQALGQGPQFIFQYYREEENGRGNFPPRFSGLQFPNYSSELNVNALELDDSALYLCASFNIGASGELFFGEGSRLTVL.